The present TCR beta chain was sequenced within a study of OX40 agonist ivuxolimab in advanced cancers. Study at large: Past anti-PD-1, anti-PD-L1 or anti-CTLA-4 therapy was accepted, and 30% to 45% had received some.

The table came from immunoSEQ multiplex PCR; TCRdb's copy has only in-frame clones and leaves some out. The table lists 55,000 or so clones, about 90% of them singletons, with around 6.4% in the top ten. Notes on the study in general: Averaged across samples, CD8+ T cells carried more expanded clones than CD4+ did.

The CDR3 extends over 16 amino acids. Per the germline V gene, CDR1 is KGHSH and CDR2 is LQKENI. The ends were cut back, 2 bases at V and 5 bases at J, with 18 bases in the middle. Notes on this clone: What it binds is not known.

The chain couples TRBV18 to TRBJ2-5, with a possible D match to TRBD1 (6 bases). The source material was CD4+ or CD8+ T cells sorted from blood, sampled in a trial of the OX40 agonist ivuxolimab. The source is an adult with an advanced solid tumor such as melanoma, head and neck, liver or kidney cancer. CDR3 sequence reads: CASSPVLQGRRETQYF. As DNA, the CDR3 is TGTGCCAGCTCACCAGTTTTACAGGGAAGAAGGGAGACCCAGTACTTC.